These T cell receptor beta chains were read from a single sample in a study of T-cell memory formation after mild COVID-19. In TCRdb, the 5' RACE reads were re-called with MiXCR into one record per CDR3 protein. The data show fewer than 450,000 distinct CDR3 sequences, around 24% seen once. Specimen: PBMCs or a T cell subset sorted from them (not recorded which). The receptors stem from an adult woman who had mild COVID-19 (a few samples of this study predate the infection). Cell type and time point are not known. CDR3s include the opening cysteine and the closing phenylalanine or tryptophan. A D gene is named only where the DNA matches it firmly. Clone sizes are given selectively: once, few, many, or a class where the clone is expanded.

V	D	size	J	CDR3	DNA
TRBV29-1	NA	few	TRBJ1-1	CSAGQNTEAFF	TGCAGCGCAGGACAGAACACTGAAGCTTTCTTT
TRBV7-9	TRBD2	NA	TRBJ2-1	CASSPHTSGSVWEQFF	TGTGCCAGCAGCCCCCACACTAGCGGGAGTGTATGGGAGCAGTTCTTC
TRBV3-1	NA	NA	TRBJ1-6	CASSRRGSSPLHF	TGTGCCAGCAGCCGTCGGGGGTCTTCACCCCTCCACTTT
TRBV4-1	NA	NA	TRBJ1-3	CASSPGVRTIYF	TGCGCCAGCAGCCCAGGGGTCCGCACCATATATTTT
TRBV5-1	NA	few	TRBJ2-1	CASSRRESYNEQFF	TGCGCCAGCAGCCGGCGGGAATCGTACAATGAGCAGTTCTTC
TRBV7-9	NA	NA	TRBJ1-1	CAREGVVNTEAFF	TGTGCCAGAGAGGGGGTCGTGAACACTGAAGCTTTCTTT
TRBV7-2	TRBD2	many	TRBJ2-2	CASSPTSGRPGELFF	TGTGCCAGCAGCCCGACTAGCGGGAGACCCGGGGAGCTGTTTTTT
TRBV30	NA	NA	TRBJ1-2	CAWSPTNTRYTF	TGTGCCTGGAGTCCGACAAATACTCGCTACACCTTC
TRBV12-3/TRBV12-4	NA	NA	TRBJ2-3	CASTPRDTQYF	TGTGCCAGCACCCCCCGAGATACGCAGTATTTT
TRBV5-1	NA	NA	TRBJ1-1	CASSLQHSNTEAFF	TGCGCCAGCAGCTTGCAACACAGTAACACTGAAGCTTTCTTT
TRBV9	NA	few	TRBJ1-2	CASSVGLDGYTF	TGTGCCAGCAGCGTAGGTTTGGATGGCTACACCTTC
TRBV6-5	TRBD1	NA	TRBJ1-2	CASSSQDRGRLNYGYTF	TGTGCCAGCAGCTCTCAGGACAGGGGGCGGCTTAACTATGGCTACACCTTC
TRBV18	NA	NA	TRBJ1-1	CASSPYEGLLTEAFF	TGTGCCAGCTCACCGTATGAGGGGCTCCTCACTGAAGCTTTCTTT
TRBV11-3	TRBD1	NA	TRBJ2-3	CASSLGTGSDTQYF	TGTGCCAGCAGCCTAGGGACAGGCTCGGATACGCAGTATTTT
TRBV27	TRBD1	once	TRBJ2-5	CASNSRDQGATETQYF	TGTGCCAGCAACTCCCGAGATCAGGGGGCTACGGAGACCCAGTACTTC
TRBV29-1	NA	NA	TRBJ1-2	CSVEEVADGYTF	TGCAGCGTTGAAGAGGTTGCGGATGGCTACACCTTC
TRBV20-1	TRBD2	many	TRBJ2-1	CSARTSGDYNEQFF	TGCAGTGCTAGGACTAGCGGAGACTACAATGAGCAGTTCTTC
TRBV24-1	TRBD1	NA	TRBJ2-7	CATGTDYEQYF	TGTGCCACCGGGACAGACTACGAGCAGTACTTC
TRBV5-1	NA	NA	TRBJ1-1	CASSDGTMNTEAFF	TGCGCCAGCAGCGACGGGACAATGAACACTGAAGCTTTCTTT
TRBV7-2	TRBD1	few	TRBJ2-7	CASSPWKDRSSYEQYF	TGTGCCAGCAGCCCCTGGAAGGACAGGAGCTCCTACGAGCAGTACTTC
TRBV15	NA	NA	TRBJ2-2	CATSRDVLSWRGERTGELFF	TGTGCCACCAGCAGAGACGTCCTTTCCTGGCGGGGCGAGAGAACCGGGGAGCTGTTTTTT
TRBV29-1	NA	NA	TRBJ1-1	CSVEVSMNTEAFF	TGCAGCGTTGAAGTCTCGATGAACACTGAAGCTTTCTTT
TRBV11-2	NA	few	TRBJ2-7	CASSKAPVVGSYEQYF	TGTGCCAGCAGCAAGGCCCCCGTGGTGGGGTCCTACGAGCAGTACTTC
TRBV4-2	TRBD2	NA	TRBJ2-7	CASSHATSVSSYEQYF	TGTGCCAGCAGCCATGCTACTAGCGTTAGCTCCTACGAGCAGTACTTC
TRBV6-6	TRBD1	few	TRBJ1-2	CASSYRLGTDTNYGYTF	TGTGCCAGCAGTTACCGCCTCGGGACAGACACAAACTATGGCTACACCTTC
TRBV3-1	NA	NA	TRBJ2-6	CASSQVLLVPSGANVLTF	TGTGCCAGCAGCCAAGTTTTACTAGTACCCTCTGGGGCCAACGTCCTGACTTTC
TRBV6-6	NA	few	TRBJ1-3	CASSVRGEGGNTIYF	TGTGCCAGCAGCGTTAGGGGAGAGGGTGGAAACACCATATATTTT
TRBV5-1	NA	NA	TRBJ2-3	CASSLGAASTDKQYF	TGCGCCAGCAGCTTGGGAGCGGCTAGCACAGATAAGCAGTATTTT